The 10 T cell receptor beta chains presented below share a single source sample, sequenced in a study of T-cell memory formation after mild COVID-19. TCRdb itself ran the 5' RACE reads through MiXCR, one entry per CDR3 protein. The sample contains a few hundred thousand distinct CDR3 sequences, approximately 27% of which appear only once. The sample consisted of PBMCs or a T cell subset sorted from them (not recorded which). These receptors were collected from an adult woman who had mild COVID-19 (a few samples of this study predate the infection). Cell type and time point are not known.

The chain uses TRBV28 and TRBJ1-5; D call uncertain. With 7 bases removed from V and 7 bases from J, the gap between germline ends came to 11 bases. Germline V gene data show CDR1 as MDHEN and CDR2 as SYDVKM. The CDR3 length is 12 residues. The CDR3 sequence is CASNSSPQPQHF. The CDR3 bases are TGTGCCAGCAATTCCTCTCCCCAGCCCCAGCATTTT.

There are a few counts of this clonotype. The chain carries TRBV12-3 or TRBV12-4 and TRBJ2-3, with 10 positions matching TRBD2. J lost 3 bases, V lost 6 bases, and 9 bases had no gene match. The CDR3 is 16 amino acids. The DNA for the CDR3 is TGTGCCAGCAGAGATAAAGCGGGGGGGCCGACAGATACGCAGTATTTT. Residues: CASRDKAGGPTDTQYF.

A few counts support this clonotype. The CDR3 is CASSLSAGQFTDTQYF. CDR3 DNA sequence: TGTGCCAGCAGCTTGAGTGCGGGACAGTTCACAGATACGCAGTATTTT. The gene calls are TRBV5-5 and TRBJ2-3; a weak D match, TRBD1 (7 bases). V dropped 1 base and J dropped 2 bases, with 14 bases sitting between them. The germline CDR1 and CDR2 sequences are SGHKS and YYEKEE (reference sequence). This CDR3 region has 16 residues.

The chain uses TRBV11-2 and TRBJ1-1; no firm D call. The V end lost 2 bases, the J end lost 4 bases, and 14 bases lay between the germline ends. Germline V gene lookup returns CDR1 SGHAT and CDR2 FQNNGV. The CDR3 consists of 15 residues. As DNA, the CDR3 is TGTGCCAGCAGCTTATTTCAACAAGTCCCCACTGAAGCTTTCTTT. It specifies CASSLFQQVPTEAFF.

The CDR3 bases are TGCAGTGCACAGGACATATTGAACACTGAAGCTTTCTTT. Amino acids: CSAQDILNTEAFF. The gene calls are TRBV20-1 and TRBJ1-1, with a possible D match to TRBD1 (5 bases). This CDR3 has 13 amino acids. Looked up from germline, CDR1 is DFQATT and CDR2 is SNEGSKA (reference sequence). The V gene lost 6 bases and the J gene lost 0 bases, with 11 bases spanning the gap.

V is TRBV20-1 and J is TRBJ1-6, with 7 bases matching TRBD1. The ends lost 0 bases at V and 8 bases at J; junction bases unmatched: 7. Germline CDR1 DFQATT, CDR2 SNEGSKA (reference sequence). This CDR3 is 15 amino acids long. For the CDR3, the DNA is TGCAGTGCTAGAGAGACAGGGATTGGGGATTCACCCCTCCACTTT. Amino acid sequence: CSARETGIGDSPLHF.

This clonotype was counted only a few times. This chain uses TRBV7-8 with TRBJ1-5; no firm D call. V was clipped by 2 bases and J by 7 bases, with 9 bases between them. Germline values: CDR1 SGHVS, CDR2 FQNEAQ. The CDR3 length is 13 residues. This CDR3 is CASSLSSVQPQHF. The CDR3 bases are TGTGCCAGCAGCTTATCCTCCGTGCAGCCCCAGCATTTT.

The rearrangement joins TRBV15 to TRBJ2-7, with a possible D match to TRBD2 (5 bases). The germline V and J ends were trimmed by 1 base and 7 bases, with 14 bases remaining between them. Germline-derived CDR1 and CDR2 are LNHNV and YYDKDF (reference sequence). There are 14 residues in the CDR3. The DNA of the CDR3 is TGTGCCACCAGCAGAGGAGGGCTATATAGTGAGCAGTACTTC. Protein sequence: CATSRGGLYSEQYF.

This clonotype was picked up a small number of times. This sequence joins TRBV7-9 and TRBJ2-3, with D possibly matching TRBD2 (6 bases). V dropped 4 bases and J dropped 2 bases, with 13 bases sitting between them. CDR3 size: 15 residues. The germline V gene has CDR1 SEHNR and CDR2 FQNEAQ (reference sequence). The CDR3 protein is CASSSRGYVTDTQYF. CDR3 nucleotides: TGTGCCAGCAGCTCCCGGGGGTATGTCACAGATACGCAGTATTTT.

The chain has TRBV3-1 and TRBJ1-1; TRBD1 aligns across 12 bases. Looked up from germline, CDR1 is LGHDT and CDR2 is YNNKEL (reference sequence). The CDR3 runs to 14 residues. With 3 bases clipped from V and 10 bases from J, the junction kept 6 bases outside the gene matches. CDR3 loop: CASSHAGTGGAAFF. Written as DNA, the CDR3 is TGTGCCAGCAGCCACGCCGGGACAGGGGGCGCAGCTTTCTTT.